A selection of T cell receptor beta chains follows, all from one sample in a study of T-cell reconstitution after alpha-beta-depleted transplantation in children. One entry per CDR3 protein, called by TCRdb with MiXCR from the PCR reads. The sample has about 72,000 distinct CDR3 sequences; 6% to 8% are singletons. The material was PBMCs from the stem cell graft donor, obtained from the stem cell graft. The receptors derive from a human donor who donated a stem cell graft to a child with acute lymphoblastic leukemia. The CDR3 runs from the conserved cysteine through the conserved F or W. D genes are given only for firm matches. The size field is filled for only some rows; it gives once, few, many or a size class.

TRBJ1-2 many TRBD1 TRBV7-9 CASSAADREGYTF TGTGCCAGCAGCGCGGCCGACAGGGAAGGCTACACCTTC
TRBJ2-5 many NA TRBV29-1 CSVGVLGIETQYF TGCAGCGTTGGGGTCCTGGGGATCGAGACCCAGTACTTC
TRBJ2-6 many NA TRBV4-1 CASSQDQGSGANVLTF TGCGCCAGCAGCCAAGATCAGGGGTCCGGGGCCAACGTCCTGACTTTC
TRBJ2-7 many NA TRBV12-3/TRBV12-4 CASGRTPSYEQYF TGTGCCAGCGGCCGGACACCTTCCTACGAGCAGTACTTC
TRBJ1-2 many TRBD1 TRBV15 CATSRFPRDRSTDGYTF TGTGCCACCAGCAGGTTTCCCCGGGACAGGTCCACTGATGGCTACACCTTC
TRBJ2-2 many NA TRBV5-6 CASSQGDTGELFF TGTGCCAGCAGCCAAGGAGACACCGGGGAGCTGTTTTTT
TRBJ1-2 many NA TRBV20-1 CSASKDISGYTF TGCAGTGCTAGTAAGGACATCTCTGGCTACACCTTC
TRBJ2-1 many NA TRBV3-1 CASSPTWGGGLYNEQFF TGTGCCAGCAGCCCGACCTGGGGGGGGGGCCTCTACAATGAGCAGTTCTTC
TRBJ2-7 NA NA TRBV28 CASSGSPSSQRYEQYF TGTGCCAGCAGCGGCTCCCCTAGCTCCCAGCGGTACGAGCAGTACTTC
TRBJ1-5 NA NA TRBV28 CASSFRINQPQHF TGTGCCAGCAGTTTTCGGATCAATCAGCCCCAGCATTTT
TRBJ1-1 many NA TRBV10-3 CATLEEGNTEAFF TGTGCCACCCTTGAGGAGGGGAACACTGAAGCTTTCTTT
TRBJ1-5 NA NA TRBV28 CASSYVNDQPQHF TGTGCCAGCAGTTATGTAAACGATCAGCCCCAGCATTTT
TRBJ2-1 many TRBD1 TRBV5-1 CASSSIRDRGQEEQFF TGCGCCAGCAGCTCCATCCGGGACAGGGGGCAGGAGGAGCAGTTCTTC
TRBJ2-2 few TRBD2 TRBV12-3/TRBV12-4 CASSLLAGWPGELFF TGTGCCAGCAGTTTGCTAGCGGGGTGGCCCGGGGAGCTGTTTTTT
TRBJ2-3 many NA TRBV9 CASSLYATDTQYF TGTGCCAGCAGCCTTTACGCGACAGATACGCAGTATTTT
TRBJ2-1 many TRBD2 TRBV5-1 CASRHPGTSANNEQFF TGCGCCAGCAGACACCCCGGGACTAGTGCAAACAATGAGCAGTTCTTC
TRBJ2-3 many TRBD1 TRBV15 CATSDRGPTDTQYF TGTGCCACCAGCGACAGGGGGCCCACAGATACGCAGTATTTT
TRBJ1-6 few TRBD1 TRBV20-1 CSAPSGQGENSPLHF TGCAGTGCCCCCTCTGGACAGGGGGAAAATTCACCCCTCCACTTT
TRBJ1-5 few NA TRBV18 CASSPTGRMDQPQHF TGTGCCAGCTCACCAACAGGAAGAATGGATCAGCCCCAGCATTTT
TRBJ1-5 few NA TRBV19 CASSERYNQPQHF TGTGCCAGTAGTGAACGGTACAATCAGCCCCAGCATTTT
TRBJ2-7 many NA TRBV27 CASGRGGHEQYF TGTGCCAGTGGACGGGGCGGGCACGAGCAGTACTTC
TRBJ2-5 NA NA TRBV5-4 CASSSKTGKEETQYF TGTGCCAGCAGCTCCAAGACAGGCAAGGAAGAGACCCAGTACTTC
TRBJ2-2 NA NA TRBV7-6 CASSLGRGGELFF TGTGCCAGCAGCCTCGGCCGGGGCGGGGAGCTGTTTTTT
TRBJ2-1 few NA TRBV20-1 CSAREGRSSYNEQFF TGCAGTGCTAGAGAGGGCAGGAGCTCCTACAATGAGCAGTTCTTC
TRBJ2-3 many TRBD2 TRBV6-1 CASRSTSRADTQYF TGTGCCAGCAGGTCGACTAGCCGAGCAGATACGCAGTATTTT
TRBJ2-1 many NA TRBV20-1 CSARAVVAEQFF TGCAGTGCGCGGGCGGTGGTGGCTGAGCAGTTCTTC
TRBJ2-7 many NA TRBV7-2 CASSPYSYEQYF TGTGCCAGCAGCCCCTACTCCTACGAGCAGTACTTC
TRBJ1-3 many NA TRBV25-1 CASRRQFKGQDTIYF TGTGCCAGCAGGAGGCAGTTTAAGGGCCAAGACACCATATATTTT
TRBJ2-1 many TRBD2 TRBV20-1 CSASAQPGLAGGRSYNEQFF TGCAGTGCTAGCGCTCAACCGGGACTAGCGGGAGGAAGGTCCTACAATGAGCAGTTCTTC
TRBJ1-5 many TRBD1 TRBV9 CASSPFAHPGQGDQPQHF TGTGCCAGCTCCCCTTTTGCCCACCCGGGACAGGGAGATCAGCCCCAGCATTTT
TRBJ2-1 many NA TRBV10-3 CATRTPDNEQFF TGTGCCACCCGGACGCCAGACAATGAGCAGTTCTTC
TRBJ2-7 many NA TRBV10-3 CAIREHGEQYF TGTGCCATCAGAGAACATGGGGAGCAGTACTTC
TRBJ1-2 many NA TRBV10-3 CAISESKGIYGYTF TGTGCCATCAGTGAGTCCAAGGGGATCTATGGCTACACCTTC
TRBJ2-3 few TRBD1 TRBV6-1 CASSEGQGADTQYF TGTGCCAGCAGTGAGGGACAGGGGGCAGATACGCAGTATTTT
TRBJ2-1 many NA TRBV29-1 CGSDPAGGEWDEQFF TGCGGATCTGACCCGGCAGGGGGGGAGTGGGATGAGCAGTTCTTC
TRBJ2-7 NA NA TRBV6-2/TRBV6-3 CASKDRDYEQYF TGTGCCAGCAAGGACAGAGACTACGAGCAGTACTTC
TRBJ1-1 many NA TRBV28 CASRQVYTEAFF TGTGCCAGCAGACAGGTGTACACTGAAGCTTTCTTT
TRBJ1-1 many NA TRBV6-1 CASSPSDPFLNTEAFF TGTGCCAGCAGCCCTTCCGATCCTTTTCTGAACACTGAAGCTTTCTTT
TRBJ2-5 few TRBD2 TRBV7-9 CASRRLAGVQETQYF TGTGCCAGCAGACGACTAGCGGGAGTGCAAGAGACCCAGTACTTC
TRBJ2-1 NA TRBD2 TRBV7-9 CASSSQRGLSNEQFF TGTGCCAGCAGCTCCCAGCGGGGCCTCTCCAATGAGCAGTTCTTC
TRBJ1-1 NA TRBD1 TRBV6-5 CASSYRGQGLNTEAFF TGTGCCAGCAGTTACCGCGGACAGGGGTTGAACACTGAAGCTTTCTTT
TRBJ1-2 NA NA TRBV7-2 CAGSSGQIQGYGYTF TGTGCCGGCAGCTCCGGACAGATCCAGGGTTATGGCTACACCTTC
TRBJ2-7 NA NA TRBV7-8 CASSSPGHPQYF TGTGCCAGCAGCTCTCCGGGGCACCCTCAGTACTTC
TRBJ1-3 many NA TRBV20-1 CSASSSLGNTIYF TGCAGTGCTAGTTCGTCTCTTGGAAACACCATATATTTT
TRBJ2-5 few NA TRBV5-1 CASSLDQGKETQYF TGCGCCAGCAGCTTGGATCAGGGGAAAGAGACCCAGTACTTC
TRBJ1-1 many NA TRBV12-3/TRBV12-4 CASSSAANTEAFF TGTGCCAGCAGTTCCGCAGCGAACACTGAAGCTTTCTTT
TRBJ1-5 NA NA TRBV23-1 CASSQCNQPQHF TGCGCCAGCAGCCAGTGCAATCAGCCCCAGCATTTT
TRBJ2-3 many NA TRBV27 CASSTRGGGTDTQYF TGTGCCAGCAGTACCCGGGGTGGGGGCACAGATACGCAGTATTTT
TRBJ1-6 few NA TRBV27 CASSGTRHSPLHF TGTGCCAGCAGCGGGACAAGGCATTCACCCCTCCACTTT
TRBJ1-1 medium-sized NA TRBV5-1 CASSRSGVNTEAFF TGCGCCAGCAGCCGGTCCGGTGTGAACACTGAAGCTTTCTTT
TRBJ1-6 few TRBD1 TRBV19 CASSMTGDSPLHF TGTGCCAGTAGTATGACAGGGGACTCACCCCTCCACTTT
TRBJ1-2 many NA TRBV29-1 CSVLGPADGYTF TGCAGCGTTTTAGGGCCGGCGGATGGCTACACCTTC
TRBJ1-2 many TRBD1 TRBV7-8 CASSLLFDRAYGYTF TGTGCCAGCAGCTTACTTTTTGACAGGGCCTATGGCTACACCTTC
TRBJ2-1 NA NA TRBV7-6 CASSLVADNEQFF TGTGCCAGCAGCTTAGTGGCGGACAATGAGCAGTTCTTC
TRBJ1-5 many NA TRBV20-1 CSASSARILGNQPQHF TGCAGTGCCTCGAGCGCTAGGATATTGGGCAATCAGCCCCAGCATTTT
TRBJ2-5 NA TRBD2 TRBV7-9 CASMTGLAVQETQYF TGTGCCAGCATGACGGGACTAGCGGTTCAAGAGACCCAGTACTTC
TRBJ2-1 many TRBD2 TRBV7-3 CASSHRDYPGNEQFF TGTGCCAGCAGCCACCGGGACTACCCGGGCAATGAGCAGTTCTTC
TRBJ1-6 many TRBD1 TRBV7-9 CASSQGQGSYNSPLHF TGTGCCAGCAGCCAGGGACAGGGATCCTATAATTCACCCCTCCACTTT